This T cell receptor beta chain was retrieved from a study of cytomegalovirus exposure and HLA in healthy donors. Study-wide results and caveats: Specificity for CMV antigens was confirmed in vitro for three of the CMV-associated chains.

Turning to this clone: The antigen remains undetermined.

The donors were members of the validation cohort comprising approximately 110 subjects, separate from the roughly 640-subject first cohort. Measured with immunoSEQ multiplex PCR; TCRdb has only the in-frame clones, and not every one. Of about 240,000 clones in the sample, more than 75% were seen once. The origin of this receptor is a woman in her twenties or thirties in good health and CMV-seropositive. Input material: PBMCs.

This chain's CDR3 is CASSLEGLAENTGELFF. The CDR3, as DNA: TGTGCCAGCAGCTTGGAAGGACTAGCAGAGAACACCGGGGAGCTGTTTTTT. The chain carries TRBV13 and TRBJ2-2; 8 bases map to TRBD2. There are 17 residues in the CDR3. The V and J ends lost 3 bases and 1 base, in that order; junction bases with no gene match: 7. From germline, CDR1 is PRHDT and CDR2 FYEKMQ (reference sequence).